Listed below are T cell receptor beta chains from one sample, sequenced in a study of response to subunit inactivated influenza vaccine. TCRdb fed the RT-PCR reads into MiXCR, producing one record per CDR3 protein. In the table there are more than 550,000 distinct CDR3 sequences, about 12% of which are singletons. The sequenced sample was PBMCs from blood, obtained on the day of vaccination. The source of these receptors is a man in his forties or fifties who received an inactivated influenza vaccine. The CDR3 runs from the conserved cysteine through the conserved F or W. The D gene is left open where the match is weak. Only some rows state a clone size, as once, few, many or a class for expanded clones.

clone_size	d_call	v_call	j_call	cdr3_nt	cdr3_aa
.	.	TRBV25-1	TRBJ2-7	TGTGCCAGCAGTGAACAGGGACGGTACGAGCAGTACTTC	CASSEQGRYEQYF
.	TRBD2	TRBV28	TRBJ2-2	TGTGCCAGCAGTTTCCGTCGGGGGGGCACCGGGGAGCTGTTTTTT	CASSFRRGGTGELFF
few	TRBD2	TRBV6-1	TRBJ2-3	TGTGCCAGCATAAAAGCGGGGGGGCTCCTTTTTGACACAGATACGCAGTATTTT	CASIKAGGLLFDTDTQYF
many	.	TRBV12-3/TRBV12-4	TRBJ1-2	TGTGCCAGCAGTTTAACTAACTATGGCTACACCTTC	CASSLTNYGYTF
few	.	TRBV29-1	TRBJ1-1	TGCAGCGCCTCAGGGTTTCACACTGAAGCTTTCTTT	CSASGFHTEAFF
few	.	TRBV5-1	TRBJ2-1	TGCGCCAGCGGACTTCGGGAGTCTTCGGGCAATGAGCAGTTCTTC	CASGLRESSGNEQFF
many	.	TRBV28	TRBJ2-7	TGTGCCAGCAGACGTAGGCATTCGCGGGGCAGGCTTTCTCTTTCCTACGAGCAGTACTTC	CASRRRHSRGRLSLSYEQYF
many	.	TRBV5-1	TRBJ2-7	TGCGCCAGCAGCTTGGGAGGGTTTACCTACGAGCAGTACTTC	CASSLGGFTYEQYF
.	TRBD1	TRBV6-1	TRBJ1-5	TGTGCCAGCCGAAGTCGACAGGGGGAGAATCAGCCCCAGCATTTT	CASRSRQGENQPQHF
few	.	TRBV20-1	TRBJ2-2	TGCAGTGCTAGAGCAGGGACTTTGAACACCGGGGAGCTGTTTTTT	CSARAGTLNTGELFF
few	TRBD2	TRBV5-1	TRBJ2-7	TGCGCCAGCAGCTTGGAAATAGCGGGAGGGTTTTCCTACGAGCAGTACTTC	CASSLEIAGGFSYEQYF
few	TRBD1	TRBV28	TRBJ2-1	TGTGCCAGCAGTTTACGAGGGGGCCGTTACAATGAGCAGTTCTTC	CASSLRGGRYNEQFF
few	.	TRBV2	TRBJ1-3	TGTGCCAGCAGTGCAGGTTCCTCTGGAAACACCATATATTTT	CASSAGSSGNTIYF
many	.	TRBV4-3	TRBJ1-3	TGCGCCAGCAGCCAAGATCCCAGCTCTGGAAACACCATATATTTT	CASSQDPSSGNTIYF
.	.	TRBV2	TRBJ1-4	TGTGCCAGCAGAAGTCGCCCGATGAATGAAAAACTGTTTTTT	CASRSRPMNEKLFF
.	TRBD2	TRBV24-1	TRBJ2-1	TGTGCCACCAGTGATAGACTAGCATTAGGCAATGAGCAGTTCTTC	CATSDRLALGNEQFF
few	.	TRBV7-6	TRBJ2-5	TGTGCCAGCATTCGTTCAGGCAGCACCCAAGAGACCCAGTACTTC	CASIRSGSTQETQYF
.	.	TRBV9	TRBJ2-5	TGTGCCAGCAGCGTATCAGGGAGCCAAGAGACCCAGTACTTC	CASSVSGSQETQYF
.	TRBD1	TRBV12-3/TRBV12-4	TRBJ2-7	TGTGCCAGCAGTTTCGGCGGGACAGGGACCAACGAGCAGTACTTC	CASSFGGTGTNEQYF
.	.	TRBV6-2/TRBV6-3	TRBJ1-5	TGTGCCAGCAGTTACCGCCCGGTTCAGCCCCAGCATTTT	CASSYRPVQPQHF
few	.	TRBV7-7	TRBJ1-2	TGTGCTACCGATAGGACAGCTAACTATGGCTACACCTTC	CATDRTANYGYTF
few	.	TRBV6-5	TRBJ2-7	TGTGCCAGCAGTTACTCGGCCCGATCCGGCCACGAGCAGTACTTC	CASSYSARSGHEQYF
.	.	TRBV5-5	TRBJ2-7	TGTGCCAGCAGCTTTGGGGGATGGAATGAGCAGTACTTC	CASSFGGWNEQYF
.	.	TRBV28	TRBJ1-5	TGTGCCAGCAGTTTTGTGACGGGGGGTTATCAGCCCCAGCATTTT	CASSFVTGGYQPQHF
many	.	TRBV12-3/TRBV12-4	TRBJ2-1	TGTGCCAGCAGTTTAGCCGAGAGCTCCTACAATGAGCAGTTCTTC	CASSLAESSYNEQFF
.	.	TRBV19	TRBJ2-6	TGTGCCAGTAGTATAGGGAGCGGCAGCTTCATTAGCTCTGGGGCCAACGTCCTGACTTTC	CASSIGSGSFISSGANVLTF
few	.	TRBV21-1	TRBJ2-3	TGTGCCAGCAGCAAAGAAGCAGGGCCGGGACTAGCGGGAGGGCCGGGCACAGATACGCAGTATTTT	CASSKEAGPGLAGGPGTDTQYF
many	.	TRBV12-3/TRBV12-4	TRBJ1-1	TGTGCCAGCAGTGTGACAGGGAACACTGAAGCTTTCTTT	CASSVTGNTEAFF
many	TRBD2	TRBV6-5	TRBJ2-3	TGTGCCAGCAGTCTACAGGGCGGGGGGGCGACAGATACGCAGTATTTT	CASSLQGGGATDTQYF
few	.	TRBV7-2	TRBJ2-2	TGTGCCAGCAGCTTCGGGGGTCCCATCATCGCCGGGGAGCTGTTTTTT	CASSFGGPIIAGELFF
.	.	TRBV7-9	TRBJ1-1	TGTGCCAGCAGCTGGGGGGTTGGCACTGAAGCTTTCTTT	CASSWGVGTEAFF
many	TRBD1	TRBV29-1	TRBJ2-3	TGCAGCGTTCACCCGGGACAGGCGGGAAATACGCAGTATTTT	CSVHPGQAGNTQYF
.	TRBD2	TRBV5-1	TRBJ2-5	TGCGCCAGCAGCTTGTTCACTAGCGGGGGGGAAGAGACCCAGTACTTC	CASSLFTSGGEETQYF
.	.	TRBV6-1	TRBJ1-2	TGTGCCAGCAGCACCCCCTCTTCGGGTAAAGGCTACACCTTC	CASSTPSSGKGYTF
.	TRBD1	TRBV6-1	TRBJ2-6	TGTGCCAGCATAAAGGGACAGGGAGTTGGGGCCAACGTCCTGACTTTC	CASIKGQGVGANVLTF
.	TRBD1	TRBV6-2/TRBV6-3	TRBJ2-7	TGTGCCACCCGGACAGGGGATCTCGAGCAGTACTTC	CATRTGDLEQYF
.	TRBD2	TRBV28	TRBJ2-3	TGTGCCAGGGGCCCCACCGGGAGCGGGAGTCCACGTGATACGCAGTATTTT	CARGPTGSGSPRDTQYF
few	TRBD2	TRBV10-3	TRBJ2-5	TGTGCCATCAGTCCACGCACCCCGGCGGGGGGGCAAGAGACCCAGTACTTC	CAISPRTPAGGQETQYF
few	TRBD2	TRBV12-3/TRBV12-4	TRBJ2-3	TGTGCCAGCAGAGGCGGACTAGCGGGAGGTTCAGATACGCAGTATTTT	CASRGGLAGGSDTQYF
.	.	TRBV18	TRBJ2-7	TGTGCCAGCTCACCACCGGAGACAGTGCTCAACGAGCAGTACTTC	CASSPPETVLNEQYF
.	TRBD2	TRBV5-1	TRBJ2-2	TGCGCCAGCAGCGTTCGACTAGCCCCGAACACCGGGGAGCTGTTTTTT	CASSVRLAPNTGELFF
.	TRBD1	TRBV4-1	TRBJ2-1	TGCGCCAGCAGCCAAGGGACAGGGGGGGATGAGCAGTTCTTC	CASSQGTGGDEQFF
.	TRBD2	TRBV19	TRBJ2-7	TGTGCCAGTAGTTTAAATAGCGGGAGGCGCGAGCAGTACTTC	CASSLNSGRREQYF
.	.	TRBV6-5	TRBJ2-1	TGTGCCAGCAGTTACGGAGGGAGGAGACATGAGCAGTTCTTC	CASSYGGRRHEQFF